This is a list of T cell receptor beta chains from one sample in a study of shared clonotypes between healthy human individuals. Repertoires were generated with immunoSEQ multiplex PCR, while TCRdb's copy carries only in-frame clones and drops some. The sample shows fewer than 1.4 million clones, about 80% of them seen only once. Sequencing was performed on memory CD4+ T cells from PBMCs. The receptors were gathered from a man aged 18 to 29 in good health. Some clones in this sample may be carry-over from other donors' samples. Each CDR3 is given with its conserved first and last residue. The order of the fields is clone size, D gene, V gene, J gene, CDR3 DNA, CDR3 protein. D genes are given only for firm matches. Size is stated for part of the rows, as once, few or many counts, or as a class when the clone is expanded.

abundance: NA
d_gene: TRBD1
v_gene: TRBV5-4
j_gene: TRBJ1-2
CDR3nt: TGTGCCAGCAGCTTCGGGACAGGGGGAAGTTTAGCCGGCTACACCTTC
CDR3aa: CASSFGTGGSLAGYTF

abundance: NA
d_gene: NA
v_gene: TRBV5-5
j_gene: TRBJ2-2
CDR3nt: TGTGCCAGCAGCTTGGCCGCGTACAGTACCGGGGAGCTGTTTTTT
CDR3aa: CASSLAAYSTGELFF

abundance: NA
d_gene: NA
v_gene: TRBV27
j_gene: TRBJ1-4
CDR3nt: TGTGCCAGCAGTCCACTATACAGTGGCAGTGATGAAAAACTGTTTTTT
CDR3aa: CASSPLYSGSDEKLFF

abundance: NA
d_gene: NA
v_gene: TRBV19
j_gene: TRBJ2-6
CDR3nt: TGTGCCAGTAGTATGGGGTCGGTCTCTGGGGCCAACGTCCTGACTTTC
CDR3aa: CASSMGSVSGANVLTF

abundance: NA
d_gene: NA
v_gene: TRBV28
j_gene: TRBJ2-1
CDR3nt: TGTGCCAGCAGTCCGACTTGGGGTGAGCAGTTCTTC
CDR3aa: CASSPTWGEQFF

abundance: NA
d_gene: NA
v_gene: TRBV27
j_gene: TRBJ1-2
CDR3nt: TGTGCCAGCAGTTTTCGGGCAGGGGACGGCTACACCTTC
CDR3aa: CASSFRAGDGYTF

abundance: NA
d_gene: NA
v_gene: TRBV29-1
j_gene: TRBJ1-2
CDR3nt: TGCAGCGTGGGGTATGGGGGCGGCTATGGCTACACCTTC
CDR3aa: CSVGYGGGYGYTF

abundance: NA
d_gene: NA
v_gene: TRBV5-1
j_gene: TRBJ2-7
CDR3nt: TGCGCCAGCAGGAACTCCTACGAGCAGTACTTC
CDR3aa: CASRNSYEQYF

abundance: NA
d_gene: TRBD1
v_gene: TRBV28
j_gene: TRBJ1-1
CDR3nt: TGTGCCAGCAGGTCCGGGGCGGCCGGGACAGGGGGCTTGGAAGCTTTCTTT
CDR3aa: CASRSGAAGTGGLEAFF

abundance: NA
d_gene: TRBD1
v_gene: TRBV5-1
j_gene: TRBJ2-7
CDR3nt: TGCGCCAGCTCGACAGGGAGCTCCTACGAGCAGTACTTC
CDR3aa: CASSTGSSYEQYF

abundance: few
d_gene: NA
v_gene: TRBV23-1
j_gene: TRBJ1-4
CDR3nt: TGCGCCAGCAGTCAATGCGGCAGGTGGACGGAAAAACTGTTTTTT
CDR3aa: CASSQCGRWTEKLFF

abundance: NA
d_gene: NA
v_gene: TRBV14
j_gene: TRBJ2-5
CDR3nt: TGTGCCAGCAGCCAAGAGATGAGGACCCAAGAGACCCAGTACTTC
CDR3aa: CASSQEMRTQETQYF

abundance: NA
d_gene: TRBD2
v_gene: TRBV11-3
j_gene: TRBJ2-3
CDR3nt: TGTGCCAGCAGCTTAGTAGCGGGAGCCACAGATACGCAGTATTTT
CDR3aa: CASSLVAGATDTQYF

abundance: once
d_gene: NA
v_gene: TRBV7-2
j_gene: TRBJ2-6
CDR3nt: TGTGCCAGCAGCCCAGTGGGTTCGGTGTCTGGGGCCAACGTCCTGACTTTC
CDR3aa: CASSPVGSVSGANVLTF

abundance: NA
d_gene: NA
v_gene: TRBV6-6
j_gene: TRBJ2-2
CDR3nt: TGTGCCAGCACCACCGCACAGACCGACACCGGGGAGCTGTTTTTT
CDR3aa: CASTTAQTDTGELFF

abundance: NA
d_gene: TRBD2
v_gene: TRBV28
j_gene: TRBJ2-5
CDR3nt: TGTGCCAGCAGGGGGAGGCGAAGCGGGGGAACCCAGTACTTC
CDR3aa: CASRGRRSGGTQYF

abundance: NA
d_gene: NA
v_gene: TRBV7-2
j_gene: TRBJ2-1
CDR3nt: TGTGCCAGCAGCCCTCAGCAAGGATCCTACAATGAGCAGTTCTTC
CDR3aa: CASSPQQGSYNEQFF

abundance: NA
d_gene: TRBD1
v_gene: TRBV29-1
j_gene: TRBJ2-3
CDR3nt: TGCAGCGTTGAAAAGGGACAGGGGTCAGATACGCAGTATTTT
CDR3aa: CSVEKGQGSDTQYF

abundance: NA
d_gene: TRBD2
v_gene: TRBV4-3
j_gene: TRBJ2-7
CDR3nt: TGCGCCAGCAGCCCTGGGACTAGCGGAATCTACGAGCAGTACTTC
CDR3aa: CASSPGTSGIYEQYF

abundance: NA
d_gene: TRBD1
v_gene: TRBV5-4
j_gene: TRBJ2-2
CDR3nt: TGTGCCAGCAGTCCCGACAGGGGTAGGGGAACCGGGGAGCTGTTTTTT
CDR3aa: CASSPDRGRGTGELFF

abundance: NA
d_gene: NA
v_gene: TRBV4-1
j_gene: TRBJ2-2
CDR3nt: TGCGCCAGCAGCCAAGATGACCGACGGTTAAACACCGGGGAGCTGTTTTTT
CDR3aa: CASSQDDRRLNTGELFF

abundance: NA
d_gene: TRBD2
v_gene: TRBV2
j_gene: TRBJ2-4
CDR3nt: TGTGCCAGCAGGCCCCCCCCTAGCGGACCAATGACACAAGCCAAAAACATTCAGTACTTC
CDR3aa: CASRPPPSGPMTQAKNIQYF

abundance: NA
d_gene: NA
v_gene: TRBV6-6
j_gene: TRBJ1-1
CDR3nt: TGTGCCAGCAGTTACGGGGGAGAGAGAGCTTTCTTT
CDR3aa: CASSYGGERAFF

abundance: NA
d_gene: TRBD2
v_gene: TRBV28
j_gene: TRBJ2-3
CDR3nt: TGTGCCAGCAGTATCGGACTAGCGGGAGTAATAGATACGCAGTATTTT
CDR3aa: CASSIGLAGVIDTQYF

abundance: once
d_gene: NA
v_gene: TRBV6-1
j_gene: TRBJ1-1
CDR3nt: TGTGCCAGCAGACCCTGGGACACTGAAGCTTTCTTT
CDR3aa: CASRPWDTEAFF

abundance: NA
d_gene: TRBD1
v_gene: TRBV19
j_gene: TRBJ1-5
CDR3nt: TGTGCCAGTAGAAGGACAGGGGAGGCTCAGCCCCAGCATTTT
CDR3aa: CASRRTGEAQPQHF

abundance: many
d_gene: TRBD2
v_gene: TRBV9
j_gene: TRBJ2-3
CDR3nt: TGTGCCAGCAGCGCCCAAGCGGGGAGCACAGATACGCAGTATTTT
CDR3aa: CASSAQAGSTDTQYF

abundance: NA
d_gene: NA
v_gene: TRBV19
j_gene: TRBJ2-1
CDR3nt: TGTGCCAGTAGTGACTACAATGAGCAGTTCTTC
CDR3aa: CASSDYNEQFF

abundance: NA
d_gene: NA
v_gene: TRBV7-9
j_gene: TRBJ1-1
CDR3nt: TGTGCCAGCAGCATAGACAGCGGGGCTGAAGCTTTCTTT
CDR3aa: CASSIDSGAEAFF

abundance: NA
d_gene: NA
v_gene: TRBV11-3
j_gene: TRBJ2-7
CDR3nt: TGTGCCAGCAGCTTAGATTACAGAGCCTACGAGCAGTACTTC
CDR3aa: CASSLDYRAYEQYF

abundance: NA
d_gene: NA
v_gene: TRBV28
j_gene: TRBJ1-1
CDR3nt: TGTGCCAGCAGTTCCCCCAACCAGGGGTGGTCTGAAGCTTTCTTT
CDR3aa: CASSSPNQGWSEAFF

abundance: once
d_gene: NA
v_gene: TRBV7-8
j_gene: TRBJ1-1
CDR3nt: TGTGCCAGCAGCCCCACGGGCAGGGCCCTGAACACTGAAGCTTTCTTT
CDR3aa: CASSPTGRALNTEAFF

abundance: NA
d_gene: NA
v_gene: TRBV10-2
j_gene: TRBJ2-1
CDR3nt: TGCGCCAGCAGTAACGACAGGCTTTATGAGCAGTTCTTC
CDR3aa: CASSNDRLYEQFF

abundance: few
d_gene: NA
v_gene: TRBV30
j_gene: TRBJ1-3
CDR3nt: TGTGCCTGCCCCTATTCGGGATATTTT
CDR3aa: CACPYSGYF

abundance: NA
d_gene: TRBD1
v_gene: TRBV5-1
j_gene: TRBJ2-3
CDR3nt: TGCGCCAGCAGCTTGTCCGGGACAGGGCGCACAGATACGCAGTATTTT
CDR3aa: CASSLSGTGRTDTQYF

abundance: NA
d_gene: NA
v_gene: TRBV5-1
j_gene: TRBJ1-2
CDR3nt: TGCGCCAGCAGCTTGGGACAGACTTCTAACTATGGCTACACCTTC
CDR3aa: CASSLGQTSNYGYTF

abundance: NA
d_gene: NA
v_gene: TRBV5-8
j_gene: TRBJ2-1
CDR3nt: TGTGCCAGCAGCTTGGGATTCTACAATGAGCAGTTCTTC
CDR3aa: CASSLGFYNEQFF

abundance: NA
d_gene: NA
v_gene: TRBV30
j_gene: TRBJ2-5
CDR3nt: TGTGCCTGGAGTGCCGGACAGCCACAAGAGGCCCAGTACTTC
CDR3aa: CAWSAGQPQEAQYF

abundance: NA
d_gene: TRBD1
v_gene: TRBV6-1
j_gene: TRBJ1-3
CDR3nt: TGTGCCAGCAGTGATCGACAGGGAGGTAGAAACACCATATATTTT
CDR3aa: CASSDRQGGRNTIYF

abundance: NA
d_gene: TRBD1
v_gene: TRBV5-6
j_gene: TRBJ2-7
CDR3nt: TGTGCCAGCAGCGTGGGCCGGGACAGGTTCCACGAGCAGTACTTC
CDR3aa: CASSVGRDRFHEQYF

abundance: once
d_gene: TRBD1
v_gene: TRBV7-9
j_gene: TRBJ1-3
CDR3nt: TGTGCCAGCAGCTTAACCGGACAGGACTCTGGAAACACCATATATTTT
CDR3aa: CASSLTGQDSGNTIYF

abundance: many
d_gene: NA
v_gene: TRBV9
j_gene: TRBJ2-2
CDR3nt: TGTGCCAGCAGCGTAGGTTGGGTCGGCAGGAACACCGGGGAGCTGTTTTTT
CDR3aa: CASSVGWVGRNTGELFF

abundance: many
d_gene: NA
v_gene: TRBV6-5
j_gene: TRBJ1-1
CDR3nt: TGTGCCAGCAGTTACTCGACGGCGAACACTGAAGCTTTCTTT
CDR3aa: CASSYSTANTEAFF

abundance: few
d_gene: TRBD1
v_gene: TRBV5-6
j_gene: TRBJ1-2
CDR3nt: TGTGCCAGCAGCAACTTTGGGGGGGACAGCGTAAACCGTCGGTATGGCTACACCTTC
CDR3aa: CASSNFGGDSVNRRYGYTF